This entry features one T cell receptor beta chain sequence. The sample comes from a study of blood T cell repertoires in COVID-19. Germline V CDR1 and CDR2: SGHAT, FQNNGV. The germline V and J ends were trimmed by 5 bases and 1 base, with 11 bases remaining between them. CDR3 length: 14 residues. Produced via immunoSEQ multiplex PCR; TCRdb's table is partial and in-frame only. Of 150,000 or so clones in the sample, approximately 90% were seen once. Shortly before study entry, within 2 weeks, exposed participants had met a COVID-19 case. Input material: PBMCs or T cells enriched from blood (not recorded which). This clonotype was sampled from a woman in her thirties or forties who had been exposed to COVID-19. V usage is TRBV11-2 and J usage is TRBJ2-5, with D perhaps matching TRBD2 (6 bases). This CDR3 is CASSPRDFQETQYF. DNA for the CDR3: TGTGCCAGCAGCCCCCGGGACTTCCAAGAGACCCAGTACTTC.